A single sample gave rise to the 25 T cell receptor beta chains below, sequenced in a study of T cell repertoires in cytomegalovirus infection. MiXCR, run by TCRdb on the reads, gives a single entry per CDR3 protein. This sample carries 700,000 to 950,000 distinct CDR3 sequences, 30% to 35% of them seen once, and the ten largest clones take 12%. Which antigens these TCRs recognize remains unknown. The sequencing used cultured CD8+ T cells from PBMCs, collected from culture after CMV antigen stimulation. Receptors originate from a human donor in good health (CMV status not recorded). Some clones in this sample may be carry-over from other donors' samples.

This clonotype was recorded once. V and J are TRBV7-9 and TRBJ2-7, with no clear D. The germline V gene has CDR1 SEHNR and CDR2 FQNEAQ (reference sequence). Trimming removed 3 bases from V and 0 bases from J, with 12 bases in between. This CDR3 region has 15 residues. The CDR3, as DNA: TGTGCCAGCAGCTTCGGTCACCCGAGCTCCTACGAGCAGTACTTC. Its translation is CASSFGHPSSYEQYF.

A few counts support this clonotype. The gene calls are TRBV6-1 and TRBJ2-5, with unresolved D. V was shortened by 6 bases and J by 2 bases, with 7 bases between the two germline ends. This CDR3 is built from 12 residues. CDR1 is MNHNS and CDR2 is SASEGT in the germline V gene. CDR3 amino acids: CASRAYQETQYF. As DNA, the CDR3 is TGTGCCAGCAGGGCGTATCAAGAGACCCAGTACTTC.

This clonotype was seen a handful of times. The chain has TRBV7-9 and TRBJ1-1; weak D call: TRBD1 (5 bases). This CDR3 region has 14 residues. V was shortened by 5 bases and J by 3 bases, with 13 bases between the two germline ends. Germline V lookup: CDR1 SEHNR, CDR2 FQNEAQ (reference sequence). As DNA, the CDR3 is TGTGCCAGCAGCCGTGACAGAGCCTACACTGAAGCTTTCTTT. This codes for CASSRDRAYTEAFF.

This chain joins TRBV7-9 and TRBJ1-1; D may be TRBD1 (5 bases). Trimming pared 5 bases from V and 2 bases from J, leaving 15 bases between. This CDR3 comprises 15 residues. Germline V gives CDR1 SEHNR, CDR2 FQNEAQ (reference sequence). CDR3 DNA sequence: TGTGCCAGCAGCCCTGCCCAAGGGGTCAACACTGAAGCTTTCTTT. It yields the protein CASSPAQGVNTEAFF. The full variable domain, its missing parts supplied by reference TRBV7-9 and TRBJ1-1, is DTGVSQNPRHKITKRGQNVTFRCDPISEHNRLYWYRQTLGQGPEFLTYFQNEAQLEKSRLLSDRFSAERPKGSFSTLEIQRTEQGDSAMYLCASSPAQGVNTEAFFGQGTRLTVV.

About this clonotype itself: A much larger clone lies one base from this, so it may be a read error. This sequence joins TRBV6-5 and TRBJ1-5; unclear D gene. Trimming shortened V by 10 bases and J by 2 bases, and 15 bases separated the two germline ends. The CDR3 sequence is 14 residues long. CDR1 and CDR2 (germline): MNHEY, SVGAGI. The chain's CDR3 is CANRVRTGNQPQHF. The CDR3 DNA sequence: TGTGCCAACAGAGTCCGGACGGGCAATCAGCCCCAGCATTTT.

This clonotype was recorded many times. The DNA for the CDR3 is TGTGCCAGCAGTTTATATAAGAAGAACACTGAAGCTTTCTTT. Amino acids: CASSLYKKNTEAFF. This rearrangement joins TRBV12-3 or TRBV12-4 to TRBJ1-1; D gene unclear. The ends were cut back, 2 bases at V and 1 base at J, with 8 bases in the middle. This CDR3 has 14 residues.

This clonotype was detected a few times. This chain links TRBV4-1 with TRBJ1-1; D is ambiguous. V was trimmed by 0 bases and J by 0 bases, leaving 8 bases between them. The CDR3 loop spans 15 amino acids. CDR1 and CDR2 (germline): MGHRA, YSYEKL. CDR3 nucleotide sequence: TGCGCCAGCAGCCAAGAAGTGGGAATGAACACTGAAGCTTTCTTT. Amino acid sequence: CASSQEVGMNTEAFF.

The chain joins TRBV20-1 to TRBJ2-1; D uncertain. Germline V gives CDR1 DFQATT, CDR2 SNEGSKA (reference sequence). CDR3 size: 13 residues. Trimming removed 0 bases from V and 3 bases from J, with 6 bases in between. CDR3 nucleotides: TGCAGTGCTAGAGAGCTCCTCTACAATGAGCAGTTCTTC. Translation gives CSARELLYNEQFF.

The J gene is TRBJ1-1, the V gene TRBV2, with TRBD1 as a possible D gene (6 bases). The germline V gene has CDR1 SNHLY and CDR2 FYNNEI. Deletions cut 10 bases from V and 3 bases from J, with 12 bases between. The CDR3 extends over 12 amino acids. The CDR3 DNA reads TGTGCCACAAGGGGGGCGGACACTGAAGCTTTCTTT. This codes for CATRGADTEAFF.

The chain links TRBV9 to TRBJ2-1, with D possibly being TRBD1 (5 bases). Germline CDR1 is SGDLS and CDR2 is YYNGEE. The CDR3 loop spans 15 amino acids. V shed 0 bases and J shed 4 bases, with 11 bases lying between them. CDR3 region: CASSVEGAVYNEQFF. In DNA, the CDR3 is TGTGCCAGCAGCGTAGAAGGGGCCGTATACAATGAGCAGTTCTTC.

This clonotype has a count of ten or more. V is TRBV7-2 and J is TRBJ2-7; 10 nucleotides align to TRBD1. V lost 5 bases, J lost 4 bases, and 2 bases stayed unmatched. Germline loops: CDR1 SGHTA, CDR2 FQGNSA. There are 13 residues in the CDR3. The CDR3 coding sequence is TGTGCCAGCAGCAAGGGACAGGGGTACGAGCAGTACGTC. Amino acids: CASSKGQGYEQYV.

The chain joins TRBV12-3 or TRBV12-4 to TRBJ2-5, with TRBD2 matching over 7 bases. This CDR3 has 16 amino acids. V lost 3 bases, J lost 4 bases, and 11 bases stayed unmatched. CDR3 sequence reads: CASSLAGTPGGETQYF. The CDR3 DNA sequence: TGTGCCAGCAGTTTGGCTGGGACCCCGGGGGGAGAGACCCAGTACTTC.

This clonotype was detected only a few times. The V call is TRBV9, the J call TRBJ2-5, with TRBD2 as a possible D gene (6 bases). CDR3 length equals 15 residues. Germline assignment: CDR1 SGDLS and CDR2 YYNGEE. V lost 0 bases, J lost 4 bases, and 13 bases lay in between. For the CDR3, the DNA is TGTGCCAGCAGCGTAGCTAGCGTCCTGCGAGAGACCCAGTACTTC. The encoded protein is CASSVASVLRETQYF.

The chain carries TRBV5-5 and TRBJ1-1; D unresolved. The CDR3 is 16 residues long. CDR1 is SGHKS and CDR2 is YYEKEE in the germline V gene (reference sequence). Deletions cut 0 bases from V and 1 base from J, with 13 bases between. DNA for the CDR3: TGTGCCAGCAGCTTGGCCGTCAGCCTAGGGAACACTGAAGCTTTCTTT. This codes for CASSLAVSLGNTEAFF.

This clonotype has only a few counts. The CDR3: CASSSTDYSPLHF. The CDR3, as DNA: TGTGCCAGCAGCTCCACCGATTATTCACCCCTCCACTTT. The chain uses TRBV7-9 and TRBJ1-6; D uncertain. The germline V and J ends were trimmed by 4 bases and 8 bases, with 9 bases remaining between them. CDR3 length: 13 amino acids. Germline lookup yields CDR1 SEHNR and CDR2 FQNEAQ (reference sequence).

This clonotype was counted many times. This chain joins TRBV7-6 and TRBJ2-2; TRBD1 aligns across 8 bases. Germline lookup yields CDR1 SGHVS and CDR2 FNYEAQ. This CDR3 comprises 15 residues. V was pared by 0 bases and J by 7 bases, with 4 bases of the junction left unmatched. CDR3 in DNA: TGTGCCAGCAGCTTAGCGACAGGGGAGGTCGGGGAGCTGTTTTTT. As protein: CASSLATGEVGELFF.

The CDR3 here is CASSGIRASGGPTDTQYF. CDR3 DNA sequence: TGTGCCAGCAGCGGTATAAGGGCCAGCGGGGGGCCGACAGATACGCAGTATTTT. This sequence joins TRBV11-2 and TRBJ2-3; 9 nucleotides line up with TRBD2. The CDR3 has 18 amino acids. Germline V gene data show CDR1 as SGHAT and CDR2 as FQNNGV. The ends lost 5 bases at V and 3 bases at J; junction bases unmatched: 15. The variable domain in full, completed from reference TRBV11-2 and TRBJ2-3, reads EAGVAQSPRYKIIEKRQSVAFWCNPISGHATLYWYQQILGQGPKLLIQFQNNGVVDDSQLPKDRFSAERLKGVDSTLKIQPAKLEDSAVYLCASSGIRASGGPTDTQYFGPGTRLTVL.

As concerns this clonotype: This could be a read error, since a much larger clone is one nucleotide away. The rearrangement joins TRBV27 to TRBJ2-3; D is unresolved. The germline V and J ends were trimmed by 5 bases and 0 bases, with 6 bases remaining between them. The germline V gene encodes CDR1 MNHEY and CDR2 SMNVEV (reference sequence). The CDR3 is 13 amino acids. CDR3 in DNA: TGTGCCAGCAGTGACGGAAGCACAGATACGCAGTATTTT. Amino acid sequence: CASSDGSTDTQYF.

J is TRBJ2-2 and V is TRBV11-3; TRBD2 is a possible D gene (6 bases). The CDR3 spans 14 residues. Germline V gene data show CDR1 as SGHNT and CDR2 as YENEEA. The ends were cut back, 6 bases at V and 5 bases at J, with 13 bases in the middle. Here the CDR3 reads CASSVWGGTGELFF. CDR3 nucleotides: TGTGCCAGCAGTGTTTGGGGAGGTACCGGGGAGCTGTTTTTT.

This clonotype was seen a handful of times. The V gene is TRBV7-9, the J gene TRBJ2-1; TRBD2 aligns across 8 bases. In germline, CDR1 is SEHNR, CDR2 FQNEAQ (reference sequence). V shed 4 bases, J shed 7 bases, and the junction held 9 bases outside the gene matches. The CDR3 loop spans 15 amino acids. In DNA form, the CDR3 reads TGTGCCAGCAGCTCCCGCGGAGCGGGGGTGAATGAGCAGTTCTTC. It codes for CASSSRGAGVNEQFF.

This clonotype was observed at least ten times. This chain links TRBV7-9 with TRBJ2-3, with TRBD2 as a possible D gene (7 bases). CDR1 is SEHNR and CDR2 is FQNEAQ in the germline V gene (reference sequence). CDR3 size: 15 residues. With 5 bases removed from V and 6 bases from J, the gap between germline ends came to 18 bases. The chain's CDR3 is CASSQGGGAGDTQYF. CDR3 nucleotide sequence: TGTGCCAGCAGCCAAGGTGGGGGGGCAGGGGATACGCAGTATTTT.

The J gene is TRBJ2-3, the V gene TRBV24-1; D is possibly TRBD1 or TRBD2 (6 bases each). The CDR3 covers 14 residues. Per the germline V gene, CDR1 is KGHDR and CDR2 is SFDVKD. V was clipped by 9 bases and J by 4 bases, with 16 bases between them. CDR3 coding DNA: TGTGCCACCGCGACCGGGGGCGCAGCAGATACGCAGTATTTT. This translates into CATATGGAADTQYF.

The sample holds a few counts of this clonotype. This chain connects TRBV12-3 or TRBV12-4 to TRBJ1-5; no firm D call. Deletions cut 2 bases from V and 4 bases from J, with 12 bases between. The CDR3 contains 15 residues. This CDR3 reads CASSLSNKKNQPQHF. CDR3 nucleotides: TGTGCCAGCAGTTTATCCAACAAGAAGAATCAGCCCCAGCATTTT.

The chain is built from TRBV20-1 and TRBJ1-4; no clear D gene. The CDR3 has 14 residues. From germline, CDR1 is DFQATT and CDR2 SNEGSKA (reference sequence). The ends were cut back, 6 bases at V and 0 bases at J, with 11 bases in the middle. CDR3 DNA sequence: TGCAGTGCCCGCGCTCAAACAACTAATGAAAAACTGTTTTTT. As protein: CSARAQTTNEKLFF.

The CDR3 loop reads CASSYLAGDEQYF. Here the CDR3 DNA reads TGTGCCAGCAGCTACCTAGCGGGTGACGAGCAGTACTTC. This chain connects TRBV7-9 to TRBJ2-7; 8 positions agree with TRBD2. CDR1 SEHNR and CDR2 FQNEAQ come from the germline V gene (reference sequence). The CDR3 consists of 13 residues. Trimming took 4 bases from V and 5 from J; bases not matched to a gene: 4. Looking up the rest from reference TRBV7-9 and TRBJ2-7 gives the full variable domain: DTGVSQNPRHKITKRGQNVTFRCDPISEHNRLYWYRQTLGQGPEFLTYFQNEAQLEKSRLLSDRFSAERPKGSFSTLEIQRTEQGDSAMYLCASSYLAGDEQYFGPGTRLTVT.